This T cell receptor (beta chain) was identified during a study of shared clonotypes between healthy human individuals. Germline trimming cut 3 bases from V and 7 bases from J; bases unmatched to any gene: 4. The CDR3 spans 14 residues. Germline CDR1 and CDR2: MNHNS and SASEGT. Sequenced by immunoSEQ multiplex PCR; TCRdb stores in-frame clones only, minus some. The table has 1.4 million to 1.5 million clones, approximately 97% seen once. This TCR derives from a young man in good health. Material for sequencing was naive CD4+ T cells sorted from blood. Subset indicated: CD45RA+ positively selected. The V and J genes are TRBV6-1 and TRBJ2-2, with 8 bases aligning to TRBD1. The CDR3 protein is CASSDRGHGGELFF. CDR3 coding DNA: TGTGCCAGCAGTGACAGGGGGCATGGCGGGGAGCTGTTTTTT.